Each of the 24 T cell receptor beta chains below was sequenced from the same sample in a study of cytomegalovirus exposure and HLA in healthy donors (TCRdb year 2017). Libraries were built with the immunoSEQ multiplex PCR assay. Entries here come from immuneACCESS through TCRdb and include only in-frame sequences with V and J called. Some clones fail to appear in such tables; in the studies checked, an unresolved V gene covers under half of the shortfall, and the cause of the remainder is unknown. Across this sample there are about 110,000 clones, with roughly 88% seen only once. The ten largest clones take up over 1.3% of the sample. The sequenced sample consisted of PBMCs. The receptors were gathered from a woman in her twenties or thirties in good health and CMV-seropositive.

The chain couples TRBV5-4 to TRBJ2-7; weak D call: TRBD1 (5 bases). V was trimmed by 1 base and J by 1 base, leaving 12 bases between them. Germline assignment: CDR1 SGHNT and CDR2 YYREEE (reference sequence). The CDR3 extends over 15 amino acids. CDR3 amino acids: CASSLNPGPSYEQYF. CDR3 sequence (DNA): TGTGCCAGCAGCTTGAATCCAGGGCCTTCCTACGAGCAGTACTTC.

The CDR3 nucleotides read TGCGCCAGCAGCTTGGTTCAGGGCGGCGATGAGCAGTTCTTC. Translation: CASSLVQGGDEQFF. J is TRBJ2-1 and V is TRBV5-1, with TRBD1 as a possible D gene (5 bases). Germline V lookup: CDR1 SGHRS, CDR2 YFSETQ. V was pared by 0 bases and J by 8 bases, with 12 bases between. This CDR3 has 14 amino acids.

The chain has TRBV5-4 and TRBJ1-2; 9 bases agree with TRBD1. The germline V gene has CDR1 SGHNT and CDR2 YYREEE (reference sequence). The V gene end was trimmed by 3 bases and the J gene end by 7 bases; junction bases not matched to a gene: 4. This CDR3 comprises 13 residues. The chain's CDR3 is CASSSTGGSGYTF. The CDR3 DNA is TGTGCCAGCAGCTCTACAGGGGGCTCTGGCTACACCTTC.

The CDR3 DNA sequence: TGTGCCAGCTCACTCCGCTCGCGAATAGACAATGAGCAGTTCTTC. Protein: CASSLRSRIDNEQFF. This sequence joins TRBV18 and TRBJ2-1; D ambiguous. Germline values: CDR1 KGHSH, CDR2 LQKENI. The CDR3 spans 15 residues. Trimming took 4 bases from V and 5 from J, leaving 15 bases between them.

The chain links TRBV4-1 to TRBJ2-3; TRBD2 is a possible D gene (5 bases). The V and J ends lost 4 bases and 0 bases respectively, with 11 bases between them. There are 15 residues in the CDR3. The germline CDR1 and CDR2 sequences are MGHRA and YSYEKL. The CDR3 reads CASSPRRTSTDTQYF. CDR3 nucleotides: TGCGCCAGCAGCCCTCGGCGGACTAGCACAGATACGCAGTATTTT.

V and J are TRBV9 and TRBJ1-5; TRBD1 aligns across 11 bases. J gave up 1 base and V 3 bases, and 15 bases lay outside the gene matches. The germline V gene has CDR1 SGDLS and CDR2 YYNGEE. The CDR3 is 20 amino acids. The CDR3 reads CASSGSCWDRGFESNQPQHF. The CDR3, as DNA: TGTGCCAGCAGCGGATCATGTTGGGACAGGGGGTTCGAAAGCAATCAGCCCCAGCATTTT.

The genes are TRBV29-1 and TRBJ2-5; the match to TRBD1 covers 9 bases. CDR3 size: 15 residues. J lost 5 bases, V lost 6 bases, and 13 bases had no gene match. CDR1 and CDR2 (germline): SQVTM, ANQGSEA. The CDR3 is CSVDGTGLGGETQYF. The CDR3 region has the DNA TGCAGCGTGGACGGGACAGGGCTCGGGGGGGAGACCCAGTACTTC. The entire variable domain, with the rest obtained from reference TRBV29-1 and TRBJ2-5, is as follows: SAVISQKPSRDICQRGTSLTIQCQVDSQVTMMFWYRQQPGQSLTLIATANQGSEATYESGFVIDKFPISRPNLTFSTLTVSNMSPEDSSIYLCSVDGTGLGGETQYFGPGTRLLVL.

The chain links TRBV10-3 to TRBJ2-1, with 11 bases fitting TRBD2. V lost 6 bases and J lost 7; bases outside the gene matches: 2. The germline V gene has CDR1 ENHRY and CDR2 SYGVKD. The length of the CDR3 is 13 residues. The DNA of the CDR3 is TGTGCCATCAGGGGGACTAGCGGAAATGAGCAGTTCTTC. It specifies CAIRGTSGNEQFF.

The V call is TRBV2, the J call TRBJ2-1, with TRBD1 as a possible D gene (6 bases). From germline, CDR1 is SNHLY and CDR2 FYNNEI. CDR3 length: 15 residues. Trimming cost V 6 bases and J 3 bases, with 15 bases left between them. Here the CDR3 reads CASRETGNHYNEQFF. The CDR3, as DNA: TGTGCCAGCAGGGAGACAGGCAACCACTACAATGAGCAGTTCTTC.

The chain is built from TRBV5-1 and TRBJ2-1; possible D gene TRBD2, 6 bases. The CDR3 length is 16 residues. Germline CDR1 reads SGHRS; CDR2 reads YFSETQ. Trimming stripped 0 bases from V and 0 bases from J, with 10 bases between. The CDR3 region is CASSLVGGSSYNEQFF. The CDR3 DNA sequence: TGCGCCAGCAGCTTGGTCGGGGGTAGCTCCTACAATGAGCAGTTCTTC.

The CDR3 nucleotides are TGTGCCAGCAGGACGGACAGGGTCGGATACGAGCAGTACTTC. Its protein is CASRTDRVGYEQYF. The V gene is TRBV6-5, the J gene TRBJ2-7, with TRBD1 matching over 8 bases. Germline loops: CDR1 MNHEY, CDR2 SVGAGI. The CDR3 is 14 residues long. Trimming took 6 bases from V and 4 from J; bases not matched to a gene: 8.

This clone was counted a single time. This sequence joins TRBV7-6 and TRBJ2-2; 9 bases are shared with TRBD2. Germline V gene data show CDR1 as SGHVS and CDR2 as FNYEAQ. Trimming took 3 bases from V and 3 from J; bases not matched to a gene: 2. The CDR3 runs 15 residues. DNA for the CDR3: TGTGCCAGCAGCTTTAGCGGGGGTCACACCGGGGAGCTGTTTTTT. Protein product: CASSFSGGHTGELFF.

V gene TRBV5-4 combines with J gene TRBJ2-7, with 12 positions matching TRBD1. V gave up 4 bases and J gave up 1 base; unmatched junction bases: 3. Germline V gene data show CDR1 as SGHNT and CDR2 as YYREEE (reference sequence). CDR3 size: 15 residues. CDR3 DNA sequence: TGTGCCAGCAGCCAGGGACAGGGGGCTTCCTACGAGCAGTACTTC. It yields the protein CASSQGQGASYEQYF. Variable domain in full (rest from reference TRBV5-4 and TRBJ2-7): ETGVTQSPTHLIKTRGQQVTLRCSSQSGHNTVSWYQQALGQGPQFIFQYYREEENGRGNFPPRFSGLQFPNYSSELNVNALELDDSALYLCASSQGQGASYEQYFGPGTRLTVT.

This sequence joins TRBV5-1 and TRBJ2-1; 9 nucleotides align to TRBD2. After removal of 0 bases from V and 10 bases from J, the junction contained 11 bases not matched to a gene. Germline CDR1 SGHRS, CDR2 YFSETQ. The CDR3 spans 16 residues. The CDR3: CASSLGTDSGSGEQFF. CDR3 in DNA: TGCGCCAGCAGCTTGGGGACAGATAGCGGGAGCGGGGAGCAGTTCTTC.

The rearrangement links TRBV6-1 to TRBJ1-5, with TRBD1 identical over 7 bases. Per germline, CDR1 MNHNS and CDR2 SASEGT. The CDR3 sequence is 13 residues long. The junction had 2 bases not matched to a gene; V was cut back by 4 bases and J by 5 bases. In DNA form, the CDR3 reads TGTGCCAGCAGTGGACAGGGAGATCAGCCCCAGCATTTT. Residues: CASSGQGDQPQHF.

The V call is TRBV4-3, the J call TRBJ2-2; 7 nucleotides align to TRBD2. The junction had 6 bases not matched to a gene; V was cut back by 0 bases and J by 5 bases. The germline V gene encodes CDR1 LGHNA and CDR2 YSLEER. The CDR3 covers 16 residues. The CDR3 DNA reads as TGCGCCAGCAGCCAAGATCGCGGGGGAGGGACCGGGGAGCTGTTTTTT. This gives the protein CASSQDRGGGTGELFF.

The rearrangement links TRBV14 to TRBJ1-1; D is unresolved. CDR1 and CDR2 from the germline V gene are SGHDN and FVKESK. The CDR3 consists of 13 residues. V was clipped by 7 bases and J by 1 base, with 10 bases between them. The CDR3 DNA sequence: TGTGCCAGCACCCTGGAGCCGAACACTGAAGCTTTCTTT. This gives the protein CASTLEPNTEAFF.

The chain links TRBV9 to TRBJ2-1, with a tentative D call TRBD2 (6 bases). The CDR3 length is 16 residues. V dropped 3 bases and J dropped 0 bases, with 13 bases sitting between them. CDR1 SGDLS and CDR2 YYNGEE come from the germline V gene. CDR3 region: CASSALGSFSYNEQFF. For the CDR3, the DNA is TGTGCCAGCAGCGCGCTCGGGAGTTTCTCCTACAATGAGCAGTTCTTC.

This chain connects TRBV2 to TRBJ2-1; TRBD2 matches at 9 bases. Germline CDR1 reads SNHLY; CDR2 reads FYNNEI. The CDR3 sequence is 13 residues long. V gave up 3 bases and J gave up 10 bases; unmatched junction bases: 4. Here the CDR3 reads CASSEVAGVEQFF. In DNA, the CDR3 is TGTGCCAGCAGTGAGGTAGCGGGGGTGGAGCAGTTCTTC. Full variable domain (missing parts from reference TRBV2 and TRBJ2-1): EPEVTQTPSHQVTQMGQEVILRCVPISNHLYFYWYRQILGQKVEFLVSFYNNEISEKSEIFDDQFSVERPDGSNFTLKIRSTKLEDSAMYFCASSEVAGVEQFFGPGTRLTVL.

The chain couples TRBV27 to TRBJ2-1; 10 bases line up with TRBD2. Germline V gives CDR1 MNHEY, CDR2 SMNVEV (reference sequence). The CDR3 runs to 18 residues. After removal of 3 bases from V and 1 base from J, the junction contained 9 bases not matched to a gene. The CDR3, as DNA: TGTGCCAGCAGTTTCGAGGCTCGACTAGCGGGTTCCTACAATGAGCAGTTCTTC. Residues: CASSFEARLAGSYNEQFF.

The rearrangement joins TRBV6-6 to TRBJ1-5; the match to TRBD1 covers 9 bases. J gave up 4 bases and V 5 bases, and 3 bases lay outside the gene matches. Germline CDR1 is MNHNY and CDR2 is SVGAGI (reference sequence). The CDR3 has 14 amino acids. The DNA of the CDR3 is TGTGCCAGCAGTCGACAGGGGGGTAATCAGCCCCAGCATTTT. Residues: CASSRQGGNQPQHF.

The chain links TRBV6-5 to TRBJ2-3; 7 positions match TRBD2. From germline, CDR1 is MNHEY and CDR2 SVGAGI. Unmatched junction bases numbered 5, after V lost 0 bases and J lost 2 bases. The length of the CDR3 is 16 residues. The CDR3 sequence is CASSYSGGGTTDTQYF. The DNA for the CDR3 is TGTGCCAGCAGTTACTCTGGGGGGGGGACCACAGATACGCAGTATTTT.

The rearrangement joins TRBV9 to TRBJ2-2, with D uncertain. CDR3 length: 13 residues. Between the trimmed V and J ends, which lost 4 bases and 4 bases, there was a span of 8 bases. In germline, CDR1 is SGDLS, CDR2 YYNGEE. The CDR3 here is CASSPRGTGELFF. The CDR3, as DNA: TGTGCCAGCAGCCCGCGCGGCACCGGGGAGCTGTTTTTT.

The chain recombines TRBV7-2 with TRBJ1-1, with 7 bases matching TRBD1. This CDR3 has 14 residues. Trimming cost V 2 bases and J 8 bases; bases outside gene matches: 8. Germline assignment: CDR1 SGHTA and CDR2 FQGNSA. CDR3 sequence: CASSLKTGQLEAFF. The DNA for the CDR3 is TGTGCCAGCAGCTTAAAAACGGGACAGCTAGAAGCTTTCTTT.